The sequence of this T cell receptor (beta chain) was determined in a study of blood T cell repertoires in COVID-19. In the study overall: The study drew acute and convalescent COVID-19 samples from the United States, Italy and Spain. The analysed material was cDNA or gDNA that came from T cells, B-cell-depleted T cells, or PBMCs.

V was pared by 1 base and J by 5 bases, with 9 bases of the junction left unmatched. CDR1 is LNHNV, CDR2 YYDKDF, per germline (reference sequence). The CDR3 spans 17 residues. Under the authors' procedure: Amplification of reference gene primers provided the estimated nucleated cell counts. Profiling relied on immunoSEQ multiplex PCR, and the TCRdb table lists in-frame clones only, not all of them. Clonal size and the V and J genes are those of that table, whereas D and trimming came from the DNA. The repertoire has 55,000 to 70,000 clones, approximately 86% of them found once; the top ten carry roughly 8.4%.

This TCR came from a woman in her 70s with active COVID-19. The genes are TRBV15 and TRBJ2-5, with 11 bases aligning to TRBD1. Material: peripheral blood. CDR3 protein: CATSRGRTGGLGETQYF. The CDR3 coding sequence is TGTGCCACCAGCAGAGGGCGGACAGGGGGCTTGGGGGAGACCCAGTACTTC.